This entry concerns a single T cell receptor (beta chain). Its antigen is unknown. The record originates from a study of T cell repertoires in cytomegalovirus infection. Turning to the study itself: Based on public TCR beta signatures, there were indications of CMV infection and of a matching HLA type. Overall study results and limits: Individuals carrying CMV plus the relevant HLA were identified by cumulative frequency of public TCR beta families. Dominant in the ex vivo response were TCR beta clonotypes restricted by HLA-C and specific for CMV.

TCRdb re-called the reads with MiXCR, one entry per CDR3 protein. The sample shows 740,000 or so distinct CDR3 sequences, 35% of them seen only once. The CDR3 sequence is 13 residues long. Germline-derived CDR1 and CDR2 are SNHLY and FYNNEI. The ends were cut back, 4 bases at V and 4 bases at J, with 10 bases in the middle. The source of this sequence is a human donor in good health (CMV status not recorded). Some clones in this sample may be carry-over from other donors' samples. Material for sequencing was PBMCs. V is TRBV2 and J is TRBJ1-2, with D unclear. As DNA, the CDR3 is TGTGCCAGCAGTGGGGTCGCTTCCTATGGCTACACCTTC. Translation: CASSGVASYGYTF.